This is a list of T cell receptor beta chains from one sample in a study of OX40 agonist ivuxolimab in advanced cancers. Profiled with immunoSEQ multiplex PCR; TCRdb holds only in-frame clones, not every one. The repertoire has around 12,000 clones, around 80% of them found once; the top ten carry 35% to 50%. Specimen: CD4+ or CD8+ T cells sorted from blood, collected in a trial of the OX40 agonist ivuxolimab. The receptor source for this set is an adult with an advanced solid tumor such as melanoma, head and neck, liver or kidney cancer. Both conserved end residues are part of each CDR3. D genes are given only for firm matches. Size values are once, few and many counts, or a class for expanded clones, and some rows have none.

TRBV30,-,TRBJ2-1,-,CAWSLNEQFF,TGTGCCTGGAGTTTGAATGAGCAGTTCTTC
TRBV7-9,-,TRBJ2-7,-,CASSSVSGEQYF,TGTGCCAGCAGCTCGGTTTCCGGCGAGCAGTACTTC
TRBV5-1,-,TRBJ2-1,-,CASSKGSYNEQFF,TGCGCCAGCAGTAAGGGTTCCTACAATGAGCAGTTCTTC
TRBV7-9,-,TRBJ2-5,TRBD2,CASSLQGGEQETQYF,TGTGCCAGCAGCTTACAGGGAGGGGAGCAAGAGACCCAGTACTTC
TRBV11-2,-,TRBJ2-7,TRBD2,CASSPGTSSPEQYF,TGTGCCAGCAGCCCCGGGACTAGCTCGCCGGAGCAGTACTTC
TRBV7-9,-,TRBJ2-1,-,CASSSDGWDNEQFF,TGTGCCAGCAGCTCGGACGGGTGGGACAATGAGCAGTTCTTC
TRBV7-8,-,TRBJ2-7,-,CASSPIREHEQYF,TGTGCCAGCAGCCCAATCAGGGAACACGAGCAGTACTTC
TRBV7-9,-,TRBJ2-1,-,CASSSTGNEQFF,TGTGCCAGCAGCTCCACAGGGAATGAGCAGTTCTTC
TRBV28,-,TRBJ1-2,TRBD1,CASRGTGDDYGYTF,TGTGCCAGCAGGGGGACAGGGGACGACTATGGCTACACCTTC
TRBV29-1,-,TRBJ2-3,TRBD1,CSVPGQGGTQYF,TGCAGCGTTCCTGGACAGGGGGGTACGCAGTATTTT
TRBV27,-,TRBJ1-1,-,CASKWGTEAFF,TGTGCCAGCAAGTGGGGAACTGAAGCTTTCTTT
TRBV11-3,-,TRBJ2-3,-,CASRQRDGTERDTQYF,TGTGCCAGCAGACAAAGGGACGGGACCGAAAGAGATACGCAGTATTTT
TRBV27,-,TRBJ2-1,TRBD2,CASSLSDPRASGDNEQFF,TGTGCCAGCAGTTTAAGCGACCCGCGGGCTAGCGGGGACAATGAGCAGTTCTTC
TRBV19,once,TRBJ1-4,-,CASSDLTGEKLFF,TGTGCCAGTTCTGACCTCACGGGCGAAAAACTGTTTTTT
TRBV21-1,-,TRBJ2-1,-,CASSKMKTSAYNEQFF,TGTGCCAGCAGCAAGATGAAGACTAGTGCCTACAATGAGCAGTTCTTC
TRBV5-6,-,TRBJ2-2,-,CASSLGNTGELFF,TGTGCCAGCAGCTTGGGGAACACCGGGGAGCTGTTTTTT
TRBV7-9,once,TRBJ1-1,-,CASSPRTSPLTFF,TGTGCCAGCAGCCCTCGGACAAGTCCGTTGACTTTCTTT
TRBV30,few,TRBJ2-3,-,CAWSLVSADTQYF,TGTGCCTGGAGTTTAGTGAGTGCGGATACGCAGTATTTT
TRBV18,-,TRBJ1-1,-,CASSPPSLNTEAFF,TGTGCCAGCTCACCACCCAGTCTGAACACTGAAGCTTTCTTT
TRBV18,once,TRBJ1-1,TRBD1,CASSTGTGALIREAFF,TGTGCCAGCTCAACCGGGACAGGGGCCCTGATAAGGGAAGCTTTCTTT
TRBV28,-,TRBJ2-1,-,CASSLGPYNEQFF,TGTGCCAGCAGTTTAGGACCCTACAATGAGCAGTTCTTC
TRBV6-1,few,TRBJ1-1,-,CASSESEGMGTEAFF,TGTGCCAGCAGTGAATCGGAGGGGATGGGGACTGAAGCTTTCTTT
TRBV7-8,-,TRBJ1-1,-,CASSPMTADTEAFF,TGTGCCAGCAGCCCTATGACAGCCGACACTGAAGCTTTCTTT
TRBV19,-,TRBJ1-5,-,CASSIVGGDDQPQHF,TGTGCCAGTAGTATAGTGGGGGGGGACGATCAGCCCCAGCATTTT
TRBV20-1,-,TRBJ2-1,-,CSARRDDEQFF,TGCAGTGCCAGGAGGGATGATGAGCAGTTCTTC
TRBV19,few,TRBJ2-7,-,CASSLVVEGEQYF,TGTGCCAGTAGTTTGGTTGTTGAGGGGGAGCAGTACTTC
TRBV5-1,-,TRBJ2-1,-,CASSYGPGAYEQFF,TGCGCCAGCAGCTATGGTCCAGGGGCATATGAGCAGTTCTTC
TRBV21-1,-,TRBJ1-2,-,CASSPRVPPNYGYTF,TGTGCCAGCAGCCCAAGGGTCCCTCCTAACTATGGCTACACCTTC
TRBV11-1,-,TRBJ2-5,TRBD2,CASSLAIGQTSVFQETQYF,TGTGCCAGCAGCTTAGCTATAGGGCAGACTAGCGTTTTCCAAGAGACCCAGTACTTC
TRBV30,-,TRBJ1-2,-,CAWSPQAYGYTF,TGTGCCTGGAGTCCCCAGGCTTATGGCTACACCTTC
TRBV6-1,-,TRBJ1-6,TRBD1,CASRYRDRNNSPLHF,TGTGCCAGCAGATATAGGGACAGAAATAATTCACCCCTCCACTTT
TRBV5-1,-,TRBJ1-1,TRBD1,CASSLGDRGVTEAFF,TGCGCCAGCAGCTTGGGTGACAGGGGTGTGACTGAAGCTTTCTTT
TRBV7-9,-,TRBJ2-7,TRBD2,CASSTGGLAYEQYF,TGTGCCAGCAGTACGGGGGGGCTGGCGTACGAGCAGTACTTC
TRBV7-9,once,TRBJ1-1,-,CASRQGPLNTEAFF,TGTGCCAGCAGACAGGGACCTTTGAACACTGAAGCTTTCTTT
TRBV11-2,-,TRBJ2-4,-,CASSLVWAGEAKNIQYF,TGTGCCAGCAGCTTAGTGTGGGCAGGGGAAGCCAAAAACATTCAGTACTTC
TRBV29-1,-,TRBJ2-1,-,CSVEVLGNEQFF,TGCAGCGTTGAAGTTTTGGGCAATGAGCAGTTCTTC
TRBV7-9,-,TRBJ2-5,-,CASSFPTREETQYF,TGTGCCAGCAGCTTCCCTACACGGGAAGAGACCCAGTACTTC
TRBV12-5,-,TRBJ1-1,-,CASGLVPGGTEAFF,TGTGCTAGTGGTTTGGTACCTGGGGGCACTGAAGCTTTCTTT
TRBV5-5,-,TRBJ2-7,TRBD1,CASSLSGTGAYEQYF,TGTGCCAGCAGCTTGTCAGGGACAGGGGCGTACGAGCAGTACTTC
TRBV27,once,TRBJ1-1,TRBD1,CASSLKGAHTEAFF,TGTGCCAGCAGTTTAAAGGGGGCACACACTGAAGCTTTCTTT
TRBV30,-,TRBJ2-7,-,CAWMSGHSYEQYF,TGTGCCTGGATGTCAGGGCACTCCTACGAGCAGTACTTC
TRBV15,few,TRBJ2-3,-,CATAGPPADTQYF,TGTGCCACCGCGGGCCCGCCCGCGGATACGCAGTATTTT
TRBV6-5,-,TRBJ1-1,-,CASSGTGWANTEAFF,TGTGCCAGCAGTGGTACAGGGTGGGCGAACACTGAAGCTTTCTTT
TRBV5-4,-,TRBJ2-7,-,CASSFLGSREQYF,TGTGCCAGCAGCTTTCTGGGCTCGCGGGAGCAGTACTTC
TRBV30,-,TRBJ2-1,TRBD2,CAWSVLRRETYNEQFF,TGTGCCTGGAGTGTACTTAGGCGGGAGACCTACAATGAGCAGTTCTTC
TRBV6-1,once,TRBJ2-1,TRBD2,CASSSTSGDHNEQFF,TGTGCCAGCAGCTCGACTAGCGGGGATCACAATGAGCAGTTCTTC
TRBV9,-,TRBJ2-3,TRBD2,CASSPRLAPDTQYF,TGTGCCAGCAGCCCCAGACTAGCTCCAGATACGCAGTATTTT
TRBV5-1,-,TRBJ1-1,-,CASSLGSEAFF,TGCGCCAGCAGCTTAGGGTCTGAAGCTTTCTTT
TRBV9,-,TRBJ2-1,TRBD2,CASSVDRSGANNEQFF,TGTGCCAGCAGCGTAGATCGAAGCGGGGCTAACAATGAGCAGTTCTTC
TRBV5-4,-,TRBJ2-7,-,CASSLLQGSYEQYF,TGTGCCAGCAGCTTGTTGCAGGGTTCCTACGAGCAGTACTTC
TRBV4-2,-,TRBJ2-3,-,CASSHEGRGTDTQYF,TGTGCCAGCAGCCATGAAGGCCGGGGCACAGATACGCAGTATTTT
TRBV5-8,-,TRBJ1-6,-,CASSLEGSNSPLHF,TGTGCCAGCAGCTTAGAGGGTTCTAATTCACCCCTCCACTTT